This T cell receptor (beta chain) was found in a study of Graves' ophthalmopathy and Graves' hyperthyroidism. Study-wide background: Untreated patients at initial diagnosis provided peripheral blood. Study-wide results and limits: Prediction of ophthalmopathy progression reached 70.59% sensitivity and 72% to 75% specificity.

Amplification of TCR beta CDR3 regions used RNA transcripts. RT-PCR was first run with HTBI primers, then multiplex PCR in a second round. Each CDR3 protein gets one entry after TCRdb re-called the multiplex PCR reads with MiXCR. The repertoire includes 500,000 to 700,000 distinct CDR3 sequences, approximately 21% of them detected once, and more than 5.5% sits in the top ten. The V end lost 1 base, the J end lost 4 bases, and 17 bases lay between the germline ends. The CDR3 length is 15 residues. Germline CDR1 reads DFQATT; CDR2 reads SNEGSKA (reference sequence). Diagnosis relied on clinical symptoms, serum thyroxine, TRAb, thyroid ultrasound and orbital computed tomography. PBMCs had their origin in fresh peripheral blood (approximately 10 ml). Comment on this clonotype: Its antigen is unidentified.

This sequence originates from a woman between 18 and 29 years old with stable Graves' hyperthyroidism. Some clones in this sample may be carry-over from other donors' samples. The sample consisted of peripheral blood. The V and J genes are TRBV20-1 and TRBJ2-7; possibly TRBD1 for D (6 bases). The CDR3: CSARVGGRSQYEQYF. The CDR3 DNA follows: TGCAGTGCTAGAGTTGGGGGCCGTAGCCAGTACGAGCAGTACTTC.